One sample yielded the 30 T cell receptor beta chains listed below, sequenced in a study of blood T cell repertoires in COVID-19. Some clones are missing from TCRdb's copy, which holds only in-frame ones; the method was immunoSEQ multiplex PCR. The table includes 300,000 to 400,000 clones, over 75% detected once. The sequencing input was PBMCs or T cells enriched from blood (not recorded which). The receptors were sampled from a woman in her twenties or thirties with acute COVID-19.

This chain joins TRBV14 and TRBJ1-4; weak D call: TRBD1 (6 bases). Trimming stripped 3 bases from V and 5 bases from J, with 13 bases between. The CDR3 spans 15 residues. The germline V gene has CDR1 SGHDN and CDR2 FVKESK. This CDR3 is CASSQRQESNEKLFF. CDR3 bases: TGTGCCAGCAGCCAGAGACAGGAATCAAATGAAAAACTGTTTTTT.

V gene TRBV2 combines with J gene TRBJ2-5; 9 nucleotides line up with TRBD2. The germline V gene encodes CDR1 SNHLY and CDR2 FYNNEI. The V gene end was trimmed by 3 bases and the J gene end by 1 base; junction bases not matched to a gene: 9. This CDR3 region has 17 residues. The CDR3 loop is CASSEFGVSGGQETQYF. CDR3 DNA sequence: TGTGCCAGCAGTGAGTTCGGGGTTAGCGGGGGCCAAGAGACCCAGTACTTC.

The count of this clone is one. The rearrangement links TRBV2 to TRBJ2-6, with a weak D call TRBD1 (6 bases). Germline V gene sequence: CDR1 SNHLY, CDR2 FYNNEI. The CDR3 consists of 16 residues. Trimming stripped 5 bases from V and 0 bases from J, with 11 bases between. CDR3 sequence (DNA): TGTGCCAGCAGTCGAACAGGGAACTCTGGGGCCAACGTCCTGACTTTC. Residues: CASSRTGNSGANVLTF.

The V call is TRBV9, the J call TRBJ1-1; a possible D gene is TRBD1 (5 bases). The ends were cut back, 0 bases at V and 0 bases at J, with 12 bases in the middle. This CDR3 region has 16 residues. Germline V gene data show CDR1 as SGDLS and CDR2 as YYNGEE. Here the CDR3 reads CASSVGAGRMNTEAFF. DNA for the CDR3: TGTGCCAGCAGCGTAGGTGCAGGGCGCATGAACACTGAAGCTTTCTTT. Together with reference TRBV9 and TRBJ1-1, the CDR3 gives the full variable domain: DSGVTQTPKHLITATGQRVTLRCSPRSGDLSVYWYQQSLDQGLQFLIQYYNGEERAKGNILERFSAQQFPDLHSELNLSSLELGDSALYFCASSVGAGRMNTEAFFGQGTRLTVV.

The CDR3 DNA reads as TGTGCCAGCTCACTGACAGGGGGGGAGCAGTACTTC. This codes for CASSLTGGEQYF. The V call is TRBV18, the J call TRBJ2-7, with 9 bases identical to TRBD1. This CDR3 is 12 amino acids long. Germline V gene data show CDR1 as KGHSH and CDR2 as LQKENI. V lost 4 bases, J lost 7 bases, and 2 bases stayed unmatched.

This clone has only one observation. The chain employs TRBV11-2 and TRBJ2-1; D gene uncertain. Trimming stripped 3 bases from V and 0 bases from J, with 3 bases between. Germline loops: CDR1 SGHAT, CDR2 FQNNGV. There are 13 residues in the CDR3. The CDR3 region has the DNA TGTGCCAGCAGCTTGAGCTCCTACAATGAGCAGTTCTTC. It is translated as CASSLSSYNEQFF.

V usage is TRBV2 and J usage is TRBJ1-2, with 11 bases aligning to TRBD1. CDR3 length: 16 amino acids. Germline-derived CDR1 and CDR2 are SNHLY and FYNNEI. The V and J ends lost 6 bases and 4 bases, in that order; junction bases with no gene match: 10. The CDR3 reads CASRQGQGAAFYGYTF. The CDR3 bases are TGTGCCAGCAGACAAGGACAGGGGGCGGCCTTCTATGGCTACACCTTC.

V gene TRBV3-1 (or the pseudogene TRBV3-2) combines with J gene TRBJ1-1; no clear D gene. Germline-derived CDR1 and CDR2 are LGHDT and YNNKEL (reference sequence). V was trimmed by 1 base and J by 9 bases, leaving 9 bases between them. The CDR3 spans 12 residues. For the CDR3, the DNA is TGTGCCAGCAGCCAAGCCAACAGAAAAGCTTTCTTT. Translation: CASSQANRKAFF.

Only one count was recorded for this clone. This sequence joins TRBV7-3 and TRBJ1-1, with unresolved D. The V gene's germline CDR1 is SGHTA and CDR2 FQGTGA. The CDR3 has 13 amino acids. V was trimmed by 6 bases and J by 7 bases, leaving 15 bases between them. The CDR3 here is CASSLDSLSEAFF. CDR3 DNA sequence: TGTGCCAGCAGTCTCGATTCCCTGAGTGAAGCTTTCTTT.

Written as DNA, the CDR3 is TGTGCCAGCAGCTTCTACAGGGTAAATGGCTACACCTTC. Its translation: CASSFYRVNGYTF. V gene TRBV7-2 combines with J gene TRBJ1-2; D may be TRBD1 (6 bases). The CDR3 runs to 13 residues. Germline loops: CDR1 SGHTA, CDR2 FQGNSA. Trimming shortened V by 3 bases and J by 6 bases, and 11 bases separated the two germline ends. Full variable domain (outside the CDR3, taken from reference TRBV7-2 and TRBJ1-2): GAGVSQSPSNKVTEKGKDVELRCDPISGHTALYWYRQSLGQGLEFLIYFQGNSAPDKSGLPSDRFSAERTGGSVSTLTIQRTQQEDSAVYLCASSFYRVNGYTFGSGTRLTVV.

The V call is TRBV4-1, the J call TRBJ1-4, with D hard to call. Per germline, CDR1 MGHRA and CDR2 YSYEKL. V lost 2 bases to trimming and J lost 7 bases, with 5 bases between them. CDR3 length: 12 amino acids. The CDR3 protein is CASSQFSEKLFF. CDR3 bases: TGCGCCAGCAGCCAATTCAGTGAAAAACTGTTTTTT.

The DNA of the CDR3 is TGCAGTGCTAGTACAGCCAGCTCCTATAATTCACCCCTCCACTTT. This translates into CSASTASSYNSPLHF. The chain has TRBV20-1 and TRBJ1-6; no reliable D call. Trimming pared 3 bases from V and 0 bases from J, leaving 9 bases between. The germline V gene has CDR1 DFQATT and CDR2 SNEGSKA (reference sequence). The CDR3 contains 15 residues.

V is TRBV6-6 and J is TRBJ1-1; D call uncertain. Trimming shortened V by 6 bases and J by 1 base, and 9 bases separated the two germline ends. This CDR3 comprises 13 residues. Germline V gene sequence: CDR1 MNHNY, CDR2 SVGAGI (reference sequence). CDR3 sequence reads: CASSPLRNTEAFF. CDR3 nucleotides: TGTGCCAGCAGCCCTCTGAGGAACACTGAAGCTTTCTTT.

This clone has only a few counts. This chain connects TRBV29-1 to TRBJ2-6; D is unresolved. The V end lost 3 bases, the J end lost 4 bases, and 4 bases lay between the germline ends. Per germline, CDR1 SQVTM and CDR2 ANQGSEA. This CDR3 is built from 12 residues. Written as DNA, the CDR3 is TGCAGCGTTGAGGCCGGGGCCAACGTCCTGACTTTC. This encodes CSVEAGANVLTF.

The CDR3 spells CASSLAGFGNTIYF. The CDR3 DNA reads as TGTGCCAGCAGCTTGGCAGGGTTTGGAAACACCATATATTTT. V gene TRBV5-5 combines with J gene TRBJ1-3; TRBD1 might be the D (5 bases). The V gene's germline CDR1 is SGHKS and CDR2 YYEKEE (reference sequence). CDR3 length: 14 residues. V shed 0 bases and J shed 3 bases, with 7 bases lying between them. The full variable domain, completed using reference TRBV5-5 and TRBJ1-3, is DAGVTQSPTHLIKTRGQQVTLRCSPISGHKSVSWYQQVLGQGPQFIFQYYEKEERGRGNFPDRFSARQFPNYSSELNVNALLLGDSALYLCASSLAGFGNTIYFGEGSWLTVV.

This clone was observed a few times. The gene calls are TRBV7-8 and TRBJ1-6; 10 bases are shared with TRBD1. The CDR3 covers 14 residues. V was clipped by 5 bases and J by 13 bases; unmatched bases: 8. Germline-derived CDR1 and CDR2 are SGHVS and FQNEAQ. CDR3 amino acids: CASSLDRGRAPLHF. Here the CDR3 DNA reads TGTGCCAGCAGCCTCGACAGGGGGCGAGCCCCCCTCCACTTT. The full variable domain, its missing parts supplied by reference TRBV7-8 and TRBJ1-6, is GAGVSQSPRYKVAKRGQDVALRCDPISGHVSLFWYQQALGQGPEFLTYFQNEAQLDKSGLPSDRFFAERPEGSVSTLKIQRTQQEDSAVYLCASSLDRGRAPLHFGNGTRLTVT.

In regard to this clone: Within the sample, other DNA sequences also encode this same CDR3. The chain is built from TRBV2 and TRBJ1-2, with 7 bases lining up with TRBD1. From germline, CDR1 is SNHLY and CDR2 FYNNEI. The CDR3 spans 12 residues. The trim removed 4 bases at V and 8 bases at J, leaving 4 bases unmatched. The CDR3 coding sequence is TGTGCCAGCAGTGGACAGGGCTACGGCTACACCTTC. The encoded protein is CASSGQGYGYTF.

This sequence joins TRBV5-1 and TRBJ1-6; D is undetermined. This CDR3 region has 13 residues. V lost 4 bases and J 7 bases, leaving 9 bases between the germline ends. The germline V gene has CDR1 SGHRS and CDR2 YFSETQ. Written as DNA, the CDR3 is TGCGCCAGCAGCCAGGTCCTAAATTCACCCCTCCACTTT. Translating it yields CASSQVLNSPLHF.

A single count supports this clone. The V call is TRBV6-5, the J call TRBJ1-1, with D perhaps matching TRBD1 (5 bases). The ends were cut back, 6 bases at V and 6 bases at J, with 11 bases in the middle. There are 12 residues in the CDR3. Germline values: CDR1 MNHEY, CDR2 SVGAGI. The CDR3 loop is CASSPTASEAFF. In DNA form, the CDR3 reads TGTGCCAGCAGCCCGACAGCTTCTGAAGCTTTCTTT.

The chain links TRBV7-6 to TRBJ2-3; TRBD2 matches 9 bases. The ends lost 1 base at V and 5 bases at J; junction bases unmatched: 4. Germline CDR1 is SGHVS and CDR2 is FNYEAQ. The CDR3 totals 15 residues. The CDR3 protein is CASSLGGLAIDTQYF. DNA of the CDR3: TGTGCCAGCAGCTTAGGAGGACTAGCGATAGATACGCAGTATTTT.

The chain couples TRBV27 to TRBJ1-4, with D uncertain. The CDR3 length is 13 residues. V lost 3 bases to trimming and J lost 5 bases, with 7 bases between them. Germline V gene lookup returns CDR1 MNHEY and CDR2 SMNVEV (reference sequence). As DNA, the CDR3 is TGTGCCAGCAGTTTTCGGGTAAATGAAAAACTGTTTTTT. Protein: CASSFRVNEKLFF.

V gene TRBV30 combines with J gene TRBJ2-3, with 8 positions matching TRBD2. The CDR3 runs to 16 residues. V gave up 2 bases and J gave up 3 bases; unmatched junction bases: 10. Germline V gives CDR1 GTSNPN, CDR2 SVGIG (reference sequence). CDR3 loop: CAWSTPGLVATDTQYF. The CDR3 bases are TGTGCCTGGAGTACCCCGGGACTAGTTGCTACAGATACGCAGTATTTT.

V and J are TRBV5-5 and TRBJ2-1; 8 bases fit TRBD1. CDR1 SGHKS and CDR2 YYEKEE come from the germline V gene (reference sequence). Trimming removed 3 bases from V and 4 bases from J; junction bases left unmatched: 6. CDR3 length: 15 residues. In DNA form, the CDR3 reads TGTGCCAGCAGCTATGGGACAGGAACTTACAATGAGCAGTTCTTC. Its translation: CASSYGTGTYNEQFF.

Turning to this clone: The same CDR3 also results from other DNA sequences found in this sample. The V call is TRBV6-5, the J call TRBJ1-5; 9 nucleotides align to TRBD1. The V segment lost 6 bases and the J segment 5 bases; nucleotides outside the gene matches: 2. The CDR3 loop spans 13 amino acids. From germline, CDR1 is MNHEY and CDR2 SVGAGI. Here the CDR3 DNA reads TGTGCCAGCAGCAGGGACAGGGATCAGCCCCAGCATTTT. This gives the protein CASSRDRDQPQHF.

This clone was counted once. The J gene is TRBJ2-5, the V gene TRBV5-5, with D uncertain. The V and J ends lost 4 bases and 2 bases respectively, with 9 bases between them. The CDR3 contains 13 residues. Germline lookup yields CDR1 SGHKS and CDR2 YYEKEE (reference sequence). In nucleotides, the CDR3 is TGTGCCAGCAGCGCCGGGTCTCAAGAGACCCAGTACTTC. Translated: CASSAGSQETQYF.

This clone was counted only a few times. The J gene is TRBJ2-5, the V gene TRBV6-5; D perhaps matches TRBD2 (5 bases). V dropped 6 bases and J dropped 4 bases, with 12 bases sitting between them. Germline CDR1 MNHEY, CDR2 SVGAGI. The CDR3 totals 13 residues. CDR3 region: CASRLGFGETQYF. The DNA of the CDR3 is TGTGCCAGCAGACTAGGGTTCGGAGAGACCCAGTACTTC.

This clone occurred once. The genes are TRBV2 and TRBJ1-2; the match to TRBD1 covers 7 bases. V gave up 4 bases and J gave up 4 bases; unmatched junction bases: 3. Germline V gene lookup returns CDR1 SNHLY and CDR2 FYNNEI. This CDR3 comprises 13 residues. The CDR3 is CASSGQGSYGYTF. The CDR3, as DNA: TGTGCCAGCAGTGGACAGGGATCCTATGGCTACACCTTC. Using reference TRBV2 and TRBJ1-2 for the parts outside the CDR3, the full variable domain is EPEVTQTPSHQVTQMGQEVILRCVPISNHLYFYWYRQILGQKVEFLVSFYNNEISEKSEIFDDQFSVERPDGSNFTLKIRSTKLEDSAMYFCASSGQGSYGYTFGSGTRLTVV.

The rearrangement joins TRBV27 to TRBJ2-3; D is unclear. V shed 6 bases and J shed 1 base, with 8 bases lying between them. Looked up from germline, CDR1 is MNHEY and CDR2 is SMNVEV (reference sequence). CDR3 length: 13 amino acids. The CDR3 DNA sequence: TGTGCCAGCAGACTTCCGGGCACAGATACGCAGTATTTT. It codes for CASRLPGTDTQYF.

The rearrangement links TRBV9 to TRBJ2-3, with D maybe TRBD1 (5 bases). Germline V gene lookup returns CDR1 SGDLS and CDR2 YYNGEE. This CDR3 contains 19 residues. Trimming took 4 bases from V and 0 from J, leaving 24 bases between them. DNA for the CDR3: TGTGCCAGCAGCCCCCGTGGGGCAGGGTCCTTAGCTAGCACAGATACGCAGTATTTT. It translates to CASSPRGAGSLASTDTQYF. Supplemented by reference TRBV9 and TRBJ2-3, the full variable domain reads DSGVTQTPKHLITATGQRVTLRCSPRSGDLSVYWYQQSLDQGLQFLIQYYNGEERAKGNILERFSAQQFPDLHSELNLSSLELGDSALYFCASSPRGAGSLASTDTQYFGPGTRLTVL.

The chain has TRBV2 and TRBJ1-2; 9 nucleotides agree with TRBD1. This CDR3 has 15 amino acids. V was pared by 6 bases and J by 3 bases, with 8 bases of the junction left unmatched. Germline CDR1 is SNHLY and CDR2 is FYNNEI. CDR3 nucleotide sequence: TGTGCCAGCAGAGGTACAGGGGGCTGGCACTATGGCTACACCTTC. Translation gives CASRGTGGWHYGYTF. Full variable domain (missing parts from reference TRBV2 and TRBJ1-2): EPEVTQTPSHQVTQMGQEVILRCVPISNHLYFYWYRQILGQKVEFLVSFYNNEISEKSEIFDDQFSVERPDGSNFTLKIRSTKLEDSAMYFCASRGTGGWHYGYTFGSGTRLTVV.